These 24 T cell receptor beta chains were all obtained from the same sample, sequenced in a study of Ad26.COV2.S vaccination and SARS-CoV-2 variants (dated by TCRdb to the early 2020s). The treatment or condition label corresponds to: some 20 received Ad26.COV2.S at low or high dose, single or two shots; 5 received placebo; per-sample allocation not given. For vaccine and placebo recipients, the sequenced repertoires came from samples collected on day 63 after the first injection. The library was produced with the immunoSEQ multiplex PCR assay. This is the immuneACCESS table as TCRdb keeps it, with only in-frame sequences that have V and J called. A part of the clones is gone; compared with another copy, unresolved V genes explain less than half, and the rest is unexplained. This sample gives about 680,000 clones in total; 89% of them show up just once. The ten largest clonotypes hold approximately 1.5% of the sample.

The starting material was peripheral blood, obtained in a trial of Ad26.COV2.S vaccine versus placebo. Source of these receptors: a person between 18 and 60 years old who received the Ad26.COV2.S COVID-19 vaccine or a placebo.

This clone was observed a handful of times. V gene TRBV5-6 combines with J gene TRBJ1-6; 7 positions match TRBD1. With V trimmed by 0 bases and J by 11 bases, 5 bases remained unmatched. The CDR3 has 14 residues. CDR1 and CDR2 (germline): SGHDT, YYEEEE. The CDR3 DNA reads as TGTGCCAGCAGCTTGGTAGGGGGCGCGGCACCCCTCCACTTT. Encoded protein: CASSLVGGAAPLHF. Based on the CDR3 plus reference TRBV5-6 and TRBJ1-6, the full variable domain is DAGVTQSPTHLIKTRGQQVTLRCSPKSGHDTVSWYQQALGQGPQFIFQYYEEEERQRGNFPDRFSGHQFPNYSSELNVNALLLGDSALYLCASSLVGGAAPLHFGNGTRLTVT.

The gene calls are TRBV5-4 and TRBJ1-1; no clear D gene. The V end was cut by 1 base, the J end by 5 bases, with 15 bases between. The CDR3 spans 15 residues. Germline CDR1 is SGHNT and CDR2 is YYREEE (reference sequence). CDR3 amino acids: CASSLWRAPRTEAFF. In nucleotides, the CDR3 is TGTGCCAGCAGCTTGTGGCGGGCTCCGAGGACTGAAGCTTTCTTT.

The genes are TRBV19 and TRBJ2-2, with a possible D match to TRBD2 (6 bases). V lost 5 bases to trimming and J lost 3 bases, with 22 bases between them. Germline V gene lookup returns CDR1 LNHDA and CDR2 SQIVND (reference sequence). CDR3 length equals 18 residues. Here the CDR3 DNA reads TGTGCCAGTAGTTTCAAGGGGAGCGCTTGGGGGGACACCGGGGAGCTGTTTTTT. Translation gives CASSFKGSAWGDTGELFF.

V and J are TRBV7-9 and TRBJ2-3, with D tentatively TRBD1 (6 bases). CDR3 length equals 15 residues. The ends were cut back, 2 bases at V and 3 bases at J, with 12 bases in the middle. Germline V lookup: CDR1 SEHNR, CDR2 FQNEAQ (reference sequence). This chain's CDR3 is CASSLKQGGTDTQYF. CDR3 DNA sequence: TGTGCCAGCAGCTTAAAACAGGGTGGGACAGATACGCAGTATTTT.

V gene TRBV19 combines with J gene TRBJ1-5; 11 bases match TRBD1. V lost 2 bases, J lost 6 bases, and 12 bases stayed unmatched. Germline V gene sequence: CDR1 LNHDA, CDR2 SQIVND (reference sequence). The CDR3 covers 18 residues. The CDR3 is CASSIHEGQGASSQPQHF. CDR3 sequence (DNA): TGTGCCAGTAGTATACATGAAGGACAGGGGGCATCAAGTCAGCCCCAGCATTTT. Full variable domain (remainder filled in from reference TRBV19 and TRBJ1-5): DGGITQSPKYLFRKEGQNVTLSCEQNLNHDAMYWYRQDPGQGLRLIYYSQIVNDFQKGDIAEGYSVSREKKESFPLTVTSAQKNPTAFYLCASSIHEGQGASSQPQHFGDGTRLSIL.

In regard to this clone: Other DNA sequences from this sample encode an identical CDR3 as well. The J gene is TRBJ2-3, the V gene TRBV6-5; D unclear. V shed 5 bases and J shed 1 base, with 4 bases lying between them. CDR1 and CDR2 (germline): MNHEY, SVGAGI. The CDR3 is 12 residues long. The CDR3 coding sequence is TGTGCCAGCAGTCGGGGCACAGATACGCAGTATTTT. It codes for CASSRGTDTQYF.

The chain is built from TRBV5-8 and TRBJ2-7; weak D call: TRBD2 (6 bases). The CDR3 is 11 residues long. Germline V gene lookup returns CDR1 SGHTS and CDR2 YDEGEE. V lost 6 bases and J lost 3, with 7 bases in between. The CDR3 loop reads CASNSGYEQYF. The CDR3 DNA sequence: TGTGCCAGCAATAGCGGCTACGAGCAGTACTTC.

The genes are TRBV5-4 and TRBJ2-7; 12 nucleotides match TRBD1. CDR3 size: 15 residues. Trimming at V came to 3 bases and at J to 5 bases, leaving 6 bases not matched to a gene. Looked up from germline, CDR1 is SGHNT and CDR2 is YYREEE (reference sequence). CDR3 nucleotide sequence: TGTGCCAGCAGCTCCCGGGACAGGGGGCAGGACGAGCAGTACTTC. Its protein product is CASSSRDRGQDEQYF.

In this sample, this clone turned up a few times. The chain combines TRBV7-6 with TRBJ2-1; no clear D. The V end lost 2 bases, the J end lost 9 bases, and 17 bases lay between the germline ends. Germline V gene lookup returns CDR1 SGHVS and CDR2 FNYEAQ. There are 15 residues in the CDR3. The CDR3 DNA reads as TGTGCCAGCAGCTTACAGGACCCCACGGTCGGTGAGCAGTTCTTC. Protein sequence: CASSLQDPTVGEQFF.

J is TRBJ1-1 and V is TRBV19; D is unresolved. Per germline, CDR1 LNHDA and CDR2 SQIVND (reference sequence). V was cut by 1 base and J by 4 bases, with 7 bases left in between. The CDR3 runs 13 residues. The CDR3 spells CASSIGAGTEAFF. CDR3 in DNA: TGTGCCAGTAGTATAGGGGCTGGCACTGAAGCTTTCTTT. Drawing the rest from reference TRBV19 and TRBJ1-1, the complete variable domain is DGGITQSPKYLFRKEGQNVTLSCEQNLNHDAMYWYRQDPGQGLRLIYYSQIVNDFQKGDIAEGYSVSREKKESFPLTVTSAQKNPTAFYLCASSIGAGTEAFFGQGTRLTVV.

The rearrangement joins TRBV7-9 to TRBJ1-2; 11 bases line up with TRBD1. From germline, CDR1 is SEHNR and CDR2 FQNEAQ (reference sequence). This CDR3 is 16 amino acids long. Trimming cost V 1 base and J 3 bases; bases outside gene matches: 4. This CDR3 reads CASSLGTGGVDYGYTF. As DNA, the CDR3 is TGTGCCAGCAGCTTAGGGACAGGGGGCGTCGACTATGGCTACACCTTC.

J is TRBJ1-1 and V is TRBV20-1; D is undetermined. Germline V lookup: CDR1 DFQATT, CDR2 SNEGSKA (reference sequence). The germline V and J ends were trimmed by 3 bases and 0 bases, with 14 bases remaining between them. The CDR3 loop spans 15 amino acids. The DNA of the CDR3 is TGCAGTGCTAGTACCGGAAACCCTATGAACACTGAAGCTTTCTTT. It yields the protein CSASTGNPMNTEAFF.

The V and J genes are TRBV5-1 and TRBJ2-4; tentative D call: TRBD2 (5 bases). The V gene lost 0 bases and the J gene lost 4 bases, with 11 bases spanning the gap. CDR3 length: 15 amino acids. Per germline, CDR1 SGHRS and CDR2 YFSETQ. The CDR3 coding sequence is TGCGCCAGCAGCTTGGGGGAGAACATAAAAAACATTCAGTACTTC. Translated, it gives CASSLGENIKNIQYF.

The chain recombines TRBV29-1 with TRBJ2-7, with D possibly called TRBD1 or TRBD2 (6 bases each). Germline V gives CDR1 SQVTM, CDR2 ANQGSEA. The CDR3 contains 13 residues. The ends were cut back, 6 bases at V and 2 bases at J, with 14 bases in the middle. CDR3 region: CSVGFRGAYEQYF. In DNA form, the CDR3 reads TGCAGCGTCGGGTTTAGGGGGGCCTACGAGCAGTACTTC.

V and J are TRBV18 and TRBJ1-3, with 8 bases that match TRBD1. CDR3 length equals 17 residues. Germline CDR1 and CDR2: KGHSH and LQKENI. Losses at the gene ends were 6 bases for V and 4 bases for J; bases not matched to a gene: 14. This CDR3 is CASSSLRAGGEGNTIYF. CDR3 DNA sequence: TGTGCCAGCTCTTCCCTAAGGGCAGGGGGCGAAGGAAACACCATATATTTT.

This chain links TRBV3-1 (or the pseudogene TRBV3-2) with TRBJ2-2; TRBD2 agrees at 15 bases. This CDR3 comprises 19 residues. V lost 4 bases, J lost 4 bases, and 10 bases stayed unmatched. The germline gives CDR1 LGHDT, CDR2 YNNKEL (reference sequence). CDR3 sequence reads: CASSRRRTSGGAGTGELFF. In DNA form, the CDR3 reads TGTGCCAGCAGCCGACGCCGGACTAGCGGGGGGGCAGGCACCGGGGAGCTGTTTTTT.

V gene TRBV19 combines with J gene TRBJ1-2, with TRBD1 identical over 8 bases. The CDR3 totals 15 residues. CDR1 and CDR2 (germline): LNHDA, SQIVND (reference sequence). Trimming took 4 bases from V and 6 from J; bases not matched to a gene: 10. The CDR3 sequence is CASSTTGVGIDGYTF. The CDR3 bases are TGTGCCAGTAGTACGACAGGGGTCGGAATAGATGGCTACACCTTC. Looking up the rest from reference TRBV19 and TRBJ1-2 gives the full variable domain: DGGITQSPKYLFRKEGQNVTLSCEQNLNHDAMYWYRQDPGQGLRLIYYSQIVNDFQKGDIAEGYSVSREKKESFPLTVTSAQKNPTAFYLCASSTTGVGIDGYTFGSGTRLTVV.

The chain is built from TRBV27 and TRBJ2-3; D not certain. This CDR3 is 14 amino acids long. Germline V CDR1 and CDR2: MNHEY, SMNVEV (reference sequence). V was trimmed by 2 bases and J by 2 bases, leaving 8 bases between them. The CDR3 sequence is CASSLQRPTDTQYF. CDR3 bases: TGTGCCAGCAGTTTACAGCGCCCCACAGATACGCAGTATTTT.

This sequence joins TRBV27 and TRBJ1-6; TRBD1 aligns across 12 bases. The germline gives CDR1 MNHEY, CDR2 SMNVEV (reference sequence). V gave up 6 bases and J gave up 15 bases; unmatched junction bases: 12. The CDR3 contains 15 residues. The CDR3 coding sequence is TGTGCCAGCAGCCGAAACCCGGGACAGGGGGCCCTCCTCCACTTT. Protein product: CASSRNPGQGALLHF.

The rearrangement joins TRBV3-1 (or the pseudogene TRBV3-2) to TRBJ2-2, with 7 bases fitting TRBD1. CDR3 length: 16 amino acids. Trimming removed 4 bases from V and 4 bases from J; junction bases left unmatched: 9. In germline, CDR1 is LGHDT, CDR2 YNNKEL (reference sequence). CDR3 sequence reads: CASSPWTGAGTGELFF. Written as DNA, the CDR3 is TGTGCCAGCAGCCCTTGGACAGGCGCCGGCACCGGGGAGCTGTTTTTT.

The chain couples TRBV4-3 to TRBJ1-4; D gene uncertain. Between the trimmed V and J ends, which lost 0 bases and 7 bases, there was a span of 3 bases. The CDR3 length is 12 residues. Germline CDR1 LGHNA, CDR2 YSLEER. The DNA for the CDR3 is TGCGCCAGCAGCCAAGAGGGTGAAAAACTGTTTTTT. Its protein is CASSQEGEKLFF.

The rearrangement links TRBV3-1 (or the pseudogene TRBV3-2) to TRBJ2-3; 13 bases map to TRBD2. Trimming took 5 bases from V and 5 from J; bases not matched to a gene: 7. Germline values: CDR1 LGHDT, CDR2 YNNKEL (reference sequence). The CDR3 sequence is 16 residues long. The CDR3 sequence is CASSISRLAGGDTQYF. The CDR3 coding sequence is TGTGCCAGCAGCATAAGTAGACTAGCGGGAGGAGATACGCAGTATTTT.

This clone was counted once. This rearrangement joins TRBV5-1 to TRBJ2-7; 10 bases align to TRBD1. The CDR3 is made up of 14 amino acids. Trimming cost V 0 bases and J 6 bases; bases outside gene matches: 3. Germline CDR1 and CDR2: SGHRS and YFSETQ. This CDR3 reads CASSLGDRGFEQYF. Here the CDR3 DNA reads TGCGCCAGCAGCTTGGGGGACAGGGGCTTCGAGCAGTACTTC.

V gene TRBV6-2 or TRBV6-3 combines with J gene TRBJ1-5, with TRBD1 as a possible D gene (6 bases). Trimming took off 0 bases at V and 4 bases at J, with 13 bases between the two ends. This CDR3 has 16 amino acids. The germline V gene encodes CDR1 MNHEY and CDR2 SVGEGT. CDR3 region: CASSYSLQGLNQPQHF. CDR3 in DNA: TGTGCCAGCAGTTACTCGTTGCAGGGGTTGAATCAGCCCCAGCATTTT.